This entry features one T cell receptor (beta chain) sequence. Its target is unknown. The CDR3 covers 17 residues. Germline-derived CDR1 and CDR2 are SGHNT and YYREEE (reference sequence). The trim removed 3 bases at V and 3 bases at J, leaving 13 bases unmatched. Here immunoSEQ multiplex PCR was the method, and the copy in TCRdb shows in-frame clones only, minus some. Altogether 2.3 million or so clones are present, about 92% being singletons, with the ten largest covering under 0.45%. This sample stems from a study of shared clonotypes between healthy human individuals. Study-level findings and limits: Generally, naive subsets came out with larger estimated richness than memory subsets. Rarefaction showed that sequencing of sorted subsets was incomplete (despite large depth).

This sequence originates from a man in his late teens or twenties in good health. Some clones in this sample may be carry-over from other donors' samples. The chain uses TRBV5-4 and TRBJ2-3; 7 bases are shared with TRBD1. The sequenced sample consisted of naive CD4+ T cells from PBMCs. Subset in this sample: CD45RA+ positively selected. CDR3 in DNA: TGTGCCAGCAGCTGGAAGAACAGGGGTCGGTCAACAGATACGCAGTATTTT. Protein sequence: CASSWKNRGRSTDTQYF.